This record covers a single T cell receptor (beta chain). The antigen is unknown. The CDR3 contains 13 residues. Trimming took 7 bases from V and 1 from J, leaving 9 bases between them. In germline, CDR1 is MNHNS, CDR2 SASEGT. The table came from immunoSEQ multiplex PCR; TCRdb's copy has only in-frame clones and leaves some out. This sample yields 1 million to 1.2 million clones, of which 70% to 85% are seen a single time; about 0.94% belongs to the top ten. This sample stems from a study of shared clonotypes between healthy human individuals. The study, taken as a whole, reports: Relative to clonotypes present in all four donors, those not shared had lower generation probabilities. Estimated clonotype richness was generally higher in naive than memory subsets.

This chain connects TRBV6-1 to TRBJ2-3; D may be TRBD1 (5 bases). The sample consisted of memory CD4+ T cells from PBMCs. The sample's subset: CD45RA-negative fraction. The TCR was taken from a man aged 18 to 35 in good health. Some clones in this sample may be carry-over from other donors' samples. CDR3 nucleotides: TGTGCCAGCACAGGGATGGGCACAGATACGCAGTATTTT. This translates into CASTGMGTDTQYF.